This TCR beta chain was observed in a study of shared clonotypes between healthy human individuals. At the level of the study: In total, the donors were a couple of women and a few men aged 18 to 49.

After removal of 10 bases from V and 0 bases from J, the junction contained 5 bases not matched to a gene. Looked up from germline, CDR1 is SEHNR and CDR2 is FQNEAQ (reference sequence). This CDR3 contains 13 residues. In the naive CD8 group, cells lacked CD45RO and were positively selected for CCR7, so terminally differentiated effector memory CD45RA+ cells were left out. Broader study findings: Roughly 5% of naive CD4 clonotypes were shared across several donors. The four-donor shared clonotypes exceeded non-shared clonotypes in generation probability, with non-shared ones scoring lower.

In replicate PCRs of sorted subsets, around 200 ng DNA, approximately 32,000 T cell genomes, was used. Sequencing was performed with immunoSEQ multiplex PCR; in TCRdb, only in-frame clones are kept and a portion is missing. The sample yields about 1,900,000 clones, about 95% seen once. A note on this clone: The antigen remains undetermined.

The chain uses TRBV7-9 and TRBJ1-2, with TRBD1 matching 7 bases. This TCR was recovered from a man aged 18-30 years in good health. The specimen sequenced was naive CD8+ T cells sorted from blood. CDR3 protein: CAIMTGSNYGYTF. In DNA form, the CDR3 reads TGTGCCATCATGACAGGGTCTAACTATGGCTACACCTTC.